Given below is one TCR beta chain in context. The record originates from a study of shared clonotypes between healthy human individuals. TCRdb's table, derived via immunoSEQ multiplex PCR, lists solely in-frame clones and lacks some. The sample gives 2.5 million or so clones, 90% to 95% of which show up once; 0.14% is in the top ten. After removal of 4 bases from V and 5 bases from J, the junction contained 8 bases not matched to a gene. CDR1 and CDR2 (germline): SGHNT, YYREEE (reference sequence). The CDR3 consists of 15 residues. Material: naive CD4+ T cells sorted from blood. Noted subset: CD45RA+ positively selected. The V and J genes are TRBV5-4 and TRBJ2-5, with 10 bases that match TRBD1. This TCR was recovered from a man aged 18 to 29 in good health. The CDR3 reads CASSLRQGAAETQYF. CDR3 bases: TGTGCCAGCAGCCTCCGACAGGGGGCGGCGGAGACCCAGTACTTC.